The 2 T cell receptor beta chains in this list originate from one sample, sequenced in a study of cytomegalovirus exposure and HLA in healthy donors. The study ran its PCR with 60 Vbeta and 13 Jbeta primers. The data were produced by immunoSEQ multiplex PCR, yet TCRdb's version contains in-frame clones alone and is incomplete. Of 80,000 to 95,000 clones in the sample, about four fifths were seen once. The specimen was PBMCs. All receptors derive from a man aged 18 to 29 in good health and CMV-seropositive.

The rearrangement joins TRBV29-1 to TRBJ1-2; TRBD1 matches at 8 bases. The germline CDR1 and CDR2 sequences are SQVTM and ANQGSEA. This CDR3 contains 14 residues. V lost 6 bases and J lost 6; bases outside the gene matches: 12. CDR3 region: CSVVRGQGGNGYTF. The CDR3 coding sequence is TGCAGCGTCGTAAGAGGACAGGGCGGGAATGGCTACACCTTC. Together with reference TRBV29-1 and TRBJ1-2, the CDR3 gives the full variable domain: SAVISQKPSRDICQRGTSLTIQCQVDSQVTMMFWYRQQPGQSLTLIATANQGSEATYESGFVIDKFPISRPNLTFSTLTVSNMSPEDSSIYLCSVVRGQGGNGYTFGSGTRLTVV.

The J gene is TRBJ2-1, the V gene TRBV5-1; tentatively, D is TRBD1 (5 bases). In germline, CDR1 is SGHRS, CDR2 YFSETQ. CDR3 length: 12 amino acids. Between the trimmed V and J ends, which lost 0 bases and 7 bases, there was a span of 5 bases. The DNA for the CDR3 is TGCGCCAGCAGCTTGGAGGGGAATGAGCAGTTCTTC. Protein product: CASSLEGNEQFF.